This T cell receptor (beta chain) is drawn from a study of T cells in Graves' hyperthyroidism and ophthalmopathy. Study observations and caveats: Clonotypes that were expanded in thyroid above 0.001 mostly appeared in blood too. Ophthalmopathy stood apart from stable hyperthyroidism in a 13 V-J model.

Amplified regions were TCR beta CDR3 sequences from RNA transcripts. When the TCR CDR3 underwent first-round RT-PCR, the HTBI primer set was used. TCRdb passed the multiplex PCR reads through MiXCR, listing each CDR3 protein once. The sample lists 250,000 to 300,000 distinct CDR3 sequences, roughly 14% occurring once. This clonotype was seen repeatedly, ten times or more. The antigen remains undetermined. Germline CDR1 is MGHDK and CDR2 is SYGVNS. The CDR3 spans 15 residues. Trimming pared 7 bases from V and 2 bases from J, leaving 17 bases between. This receptor was taken from a woman in her thirties with Graves' hyperthyroidism that later progressed to Graves' ophthalmopathy. This chain links TRBV25-1 with TRBJ1-1; no clear D. The sample taken for sequencing was blood. As DNA, the CDR3 is TGTGCCAGCAAGAAAGGTCCAGGAGCCAACACTGAAGCTTTCTTT. This gives the protein CASKKGPGANTEAFF.